Listed below are T cell receptor beta chains from one sample, sequenced in a study of identical twins. TCRdb called the 5' RACE reads again in MiXCR, with one record for every CDR3 protein. The table includes some 690,000 distinct CDR3 sequences, over 20% detected once. The same data also contributed to another study, on T cells expressing NK-cell markers.

The specimen sequenced was PBMCs. The receptors here all came from a young woman in good health. The CDR3 runs from the conserved cysteine through the conserved F or W. The D gene is left open where the match is weak. Expanded clones are given a class, and other clones once, few, many or no size at all.

clone_size | d_call | cdr3_length | j_call | v_call | cdr3_nt | cdr3_aa
- | - | 12 | TRBJ2-7 | TRBV12-3/TRBV12-4 | TGTGCCAGCAGCCTCGGGATCTGGGAGCAGTACTTC | CASSLGIWEQYF
few | TRBD2 | 15 | TRBJ2-7 | TRBV7-2 | TGTGCCAGCAGCTTAGCGAGCGGGAGGGCCTACGAGCAGTACTTC | CASSLASGRAYEQYF
many | - | 14 | TRBJ2-1 | TRBV20-1 | TGCAGTGCCGGGAGAGGGGACGGCTACAATGAGCAGTTCTTC | CSAGRGDGYNEQFF
few | - | 13 | TRBJ1-1 | TRBV19 | TGTGCCAGTAGTATACTTGGGGACACTGAAGCTTTCTTT | CASSILGDTEAFF
- | TRBD2 | 15 | TRBJ2-3 | TRBV12-3/TRBV12-4 | TGTGCCAGCAGTATTTCTAGCGGGAGAGAAGATACGCAGTATTTT | CASSISSGREDTQYF
once | - | 17 | TRBJ1-2 | TRBV5-1 | TGCGCCAGCAGCCAGGCGCCGTTACAGGGCCGTGGTGTCGGCTACACCTTC | CASSQAPLQGRGVGYTF
- | TRBD2 | 16 | TRBJ2-1 | TRBV29-1 | TGCAGCGTGGAGGGACTAGCGGGGGGTACCTACAATGAGCAGTTCTTC | CSVEGLAGGTYNEQFF
few | TRBD2 | 17 | TRBJ2-3 | TRBV7-2 | TGTGCCAGCAGCTTATGGGGACTAGCGGGAGGGCCAAATACGCAGTATTTT | CASSLWGLAGGPNTQYF
- | - | 13 | TRBJ1-2 | TRBV29-1 | TGCAGCGTTGAAAGCCTGTCTAACTATGGCTACACCTTC | CSVESLSNYGYTF
many | TRBD1 | 13 | TRBJ2-3 | TRBV6-1 | TGTGCCAGCAGACAACAGGGGACAGATACGCAGTATTTT | CASRQQGTDTQYF
few | - | 15 | TRBJ2-7 | TRBV7-2 | TGTGCCAGCAGCTTAAGAGGTCTCAGGGTCTACGAGCAGTACTTC | CASSLRGLRVYEQYF